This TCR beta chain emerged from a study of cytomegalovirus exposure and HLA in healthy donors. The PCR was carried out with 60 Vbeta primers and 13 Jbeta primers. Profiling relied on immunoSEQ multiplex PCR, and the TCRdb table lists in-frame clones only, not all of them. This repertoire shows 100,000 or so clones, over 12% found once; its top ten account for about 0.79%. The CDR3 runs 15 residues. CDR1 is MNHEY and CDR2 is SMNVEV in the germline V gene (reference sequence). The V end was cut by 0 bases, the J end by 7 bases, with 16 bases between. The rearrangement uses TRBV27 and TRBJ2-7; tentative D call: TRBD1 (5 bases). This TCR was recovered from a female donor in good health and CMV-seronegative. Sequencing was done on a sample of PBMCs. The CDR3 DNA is TGTGCCAGCAGTTTATCGGTGTATTCAGGGTGGGAGCAGTACTTC. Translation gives CASSLSVYSGWEQYF.